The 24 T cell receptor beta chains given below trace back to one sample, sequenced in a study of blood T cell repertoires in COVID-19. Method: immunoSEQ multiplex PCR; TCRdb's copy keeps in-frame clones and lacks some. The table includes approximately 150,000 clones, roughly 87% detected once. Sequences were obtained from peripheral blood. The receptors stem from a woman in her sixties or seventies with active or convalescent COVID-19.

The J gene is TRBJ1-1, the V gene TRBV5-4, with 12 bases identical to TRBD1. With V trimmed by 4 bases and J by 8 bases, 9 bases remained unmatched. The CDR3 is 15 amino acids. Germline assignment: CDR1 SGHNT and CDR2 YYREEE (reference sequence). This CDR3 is CASSPYSGTGGEAFF. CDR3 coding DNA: TGTGCCAGCAGCCCCTATTCCGGGACAGGGGGCGAAGCTTTCTTT. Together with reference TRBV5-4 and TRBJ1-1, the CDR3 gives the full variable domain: ETGVTQSPTHLIKTRGQQVTLRCSSQSGHNTVSWYQQALGQGPQFIFQYYREEENGRGNFPPRFSGLQFPNYSSELNVNALELDDSALYLCASSPYSGTGGEAFFGQGTRLTVV.

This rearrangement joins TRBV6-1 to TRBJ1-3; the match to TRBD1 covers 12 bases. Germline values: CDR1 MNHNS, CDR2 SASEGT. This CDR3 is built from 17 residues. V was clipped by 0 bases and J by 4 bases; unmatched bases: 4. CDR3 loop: CASSEAGTGGQGNTIYF. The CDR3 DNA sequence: TGTGCCAGCAGTGAAGCTGGGACAGGGGGCCAAGGAAACACCATATATTTT.

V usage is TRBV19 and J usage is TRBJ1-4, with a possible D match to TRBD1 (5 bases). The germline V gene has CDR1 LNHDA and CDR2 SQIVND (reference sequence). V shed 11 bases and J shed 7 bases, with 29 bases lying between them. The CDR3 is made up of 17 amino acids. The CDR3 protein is CAAFWGGRGRGVEKLFF. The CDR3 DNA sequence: TGTGCCGCGTTTTGGGGAGGTAGGGGTAGAGGGGTTGAAAAACTGTTTTTT. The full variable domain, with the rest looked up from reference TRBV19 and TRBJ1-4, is DGGITQSPKYLFRKEGQNVTLSCEQNLNHDAMYWYRQDPGQGLRLIYYSQIVNDFQKGDIAEGYSVSREKKESFPLTVTSAQKNPTAFYLCAAFWGGRGRGVEKLFFGSGTQLSVL.

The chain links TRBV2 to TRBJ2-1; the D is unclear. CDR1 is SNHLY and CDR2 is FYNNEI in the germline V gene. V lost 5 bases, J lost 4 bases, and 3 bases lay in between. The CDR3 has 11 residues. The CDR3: CASSPYNEQFF. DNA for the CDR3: TGTGCCAGCAGTCCATACAATGAGCAGTTCTTC.

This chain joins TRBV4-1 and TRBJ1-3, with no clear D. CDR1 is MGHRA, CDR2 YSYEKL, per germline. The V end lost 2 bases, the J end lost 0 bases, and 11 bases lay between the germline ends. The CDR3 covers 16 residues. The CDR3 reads CASSQPTGNSGNTIYF. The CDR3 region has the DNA TGCGCCAGCAGCCAACCGACGGGTAACTCTGGAAACACCATATATTTT.

The chain's CDR3 is CASSPTRGYTEAFF. CDR3 coding DNA: TGTGCCAGCAGCCCTACAAGGGGGTACACTGAAGCTTTCTTT. The chain joins TRBV6-2 or TRBV6-3 to TRBJ1-1; a possible D gene is TRBD1 (6 bases). V was pared by 6 bases and J by 3 bases, with 14 bases between. This CDR3 region has 14 residues. In germline, CDR1 is MNHEY, CDR2 SVGEGT.

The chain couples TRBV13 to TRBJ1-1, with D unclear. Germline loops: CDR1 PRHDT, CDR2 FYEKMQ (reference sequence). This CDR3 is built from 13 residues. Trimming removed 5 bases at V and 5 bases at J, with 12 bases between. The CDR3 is CASSQKEGTEAFF. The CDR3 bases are TGTGCCAGCAGCCAGAAGGAGGGAACTGAAGCTTTCTTT.

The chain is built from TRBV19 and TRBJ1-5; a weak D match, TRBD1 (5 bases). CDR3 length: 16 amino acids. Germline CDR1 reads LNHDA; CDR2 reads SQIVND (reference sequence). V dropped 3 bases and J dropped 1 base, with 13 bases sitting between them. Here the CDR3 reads CASSISTGGSNQPQHF. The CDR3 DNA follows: TGTGCCAGTAGTATCTCGACGGGGGGGAGCAATCAGCCCCAGCATTTT.

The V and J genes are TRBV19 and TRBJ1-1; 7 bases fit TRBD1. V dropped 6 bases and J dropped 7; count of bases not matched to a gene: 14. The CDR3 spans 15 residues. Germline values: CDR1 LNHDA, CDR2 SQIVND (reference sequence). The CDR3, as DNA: TGTGCCAGTAGGGAAACAGGGGACGCAAGGAGTGAAGCTTTCTTT. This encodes CASRETGDARSEAFF.

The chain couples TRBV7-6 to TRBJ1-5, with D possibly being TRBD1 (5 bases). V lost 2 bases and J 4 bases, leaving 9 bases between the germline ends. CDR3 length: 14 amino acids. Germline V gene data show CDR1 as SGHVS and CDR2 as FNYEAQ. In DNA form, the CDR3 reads TGTGCCAGCAGCTTAAGGGGTGGGAATCAGCCCCAGCATTTT. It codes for CASSLRGGNQPQHF.

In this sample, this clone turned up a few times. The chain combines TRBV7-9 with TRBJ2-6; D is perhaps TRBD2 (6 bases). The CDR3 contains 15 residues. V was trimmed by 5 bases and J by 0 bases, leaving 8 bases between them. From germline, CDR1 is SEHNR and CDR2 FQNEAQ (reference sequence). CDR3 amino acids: CASSRGDSGANVLTF. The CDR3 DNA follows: TGTGCCAGCAGCCGCGGGGACTCTGGGGCCAACGTCCTGACTTTC.

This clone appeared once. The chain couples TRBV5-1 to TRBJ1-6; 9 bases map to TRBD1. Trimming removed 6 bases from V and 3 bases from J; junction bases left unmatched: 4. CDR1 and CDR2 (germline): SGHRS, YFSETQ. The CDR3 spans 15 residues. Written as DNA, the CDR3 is TGCGCCAGCACCCCGGACAGGGGCTATAATTCACCCCTCCACTTT. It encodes CASTPDRGYNSPLHF.

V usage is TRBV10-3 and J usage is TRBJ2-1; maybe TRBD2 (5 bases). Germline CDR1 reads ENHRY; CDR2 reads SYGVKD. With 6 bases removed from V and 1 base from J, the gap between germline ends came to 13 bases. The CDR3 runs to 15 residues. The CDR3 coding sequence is TGTGCCATCAGGGTTCAGAGCGGATCCTACAATGAGCAGTTCTTC. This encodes CAIRVQSGSYNEQFF.

As DNA, the CDR3 is TGCGCCAGCAGCTTGGTCGTGACTAGCGGACCCGGGGAGCTGTTTTTT. Its protein is CASSLVVTSGPGELFF. The J gene is TRBJ2-2, the V gene TRBV5-1; 9 positions match TRBD2. This CDR3 has 16 residues. With V trimmed by 0 bases and J by 6 bases, 6 bases remained unmatched. The germline V gene encodes CDR1 SGHRS and CDR2 YFSETQ.

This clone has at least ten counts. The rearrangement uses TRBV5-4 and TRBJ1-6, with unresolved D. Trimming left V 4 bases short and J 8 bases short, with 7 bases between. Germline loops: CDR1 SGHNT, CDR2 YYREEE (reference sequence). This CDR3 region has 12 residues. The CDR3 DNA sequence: TGTGCCAGCAGCCTCCCTTATTCACCCCTCCACTTT. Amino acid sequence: CASSLPYSPLHF.

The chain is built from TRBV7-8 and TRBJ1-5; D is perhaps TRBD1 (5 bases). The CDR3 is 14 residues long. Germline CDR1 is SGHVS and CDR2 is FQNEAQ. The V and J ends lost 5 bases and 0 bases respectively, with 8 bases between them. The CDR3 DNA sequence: TGTGCCAGCAGCCGACAGTATAGCAATCAGCCCCAGCATTTT. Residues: CASSRQYSNQPQHF.

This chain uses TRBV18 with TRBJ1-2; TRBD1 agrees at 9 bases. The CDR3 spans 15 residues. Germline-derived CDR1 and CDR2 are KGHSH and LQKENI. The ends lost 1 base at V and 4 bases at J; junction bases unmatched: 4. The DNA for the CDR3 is TGTGCCAGCTCACCACGCGGGGACAGGGCCTATGGCTACACCTTC. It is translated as CASSPRGDRAYGYTF. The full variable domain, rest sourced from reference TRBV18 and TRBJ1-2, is NAGVMQNPRHLVRRRGQEARLRCSPMKGHSHVYWYRQLPEEGLKFMVYLQKENIIDESGMPKERFSAEFPKEGPSILRIQQVVRGDSAAYFCASSPRGDRAYGYTFGSGTRLTVV.

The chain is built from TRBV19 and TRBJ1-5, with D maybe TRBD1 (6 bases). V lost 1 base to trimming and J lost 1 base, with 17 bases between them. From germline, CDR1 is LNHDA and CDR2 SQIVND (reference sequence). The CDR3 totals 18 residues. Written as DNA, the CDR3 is TGTGCCAGTAGTATAGCTCCTCCCGGGACAAGAAGCAATCAGCCCCAGCATTTT. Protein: CASSIAPPGTRSNQPQHF.

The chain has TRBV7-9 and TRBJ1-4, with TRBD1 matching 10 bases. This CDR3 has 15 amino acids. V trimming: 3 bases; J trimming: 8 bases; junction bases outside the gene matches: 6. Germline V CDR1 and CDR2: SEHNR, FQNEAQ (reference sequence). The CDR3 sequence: CASSLGTGVGEKLFF. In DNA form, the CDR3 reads TGTGCCAGCAGCTTGGGGACAGGGGTTGGCGAAAAACTGTTTTTT.

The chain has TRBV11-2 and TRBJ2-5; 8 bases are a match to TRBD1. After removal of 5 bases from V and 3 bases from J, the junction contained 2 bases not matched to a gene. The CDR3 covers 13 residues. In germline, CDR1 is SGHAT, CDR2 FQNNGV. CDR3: CASSAGQEETQYF. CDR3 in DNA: TGTGCCAGCAGCGCGGGACAGGAAGAGACCCAGTACTTC. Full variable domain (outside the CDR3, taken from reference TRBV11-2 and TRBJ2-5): EAGVAQSPRYKIIEKRQSVAFWCNPISGHATLYWYQQILGQGPKLLIQFQNNGVVDDSQLPKDRFSAERLKGVDSTLKIQPAKLEDSAVYLCASSAGQEETQYFGPGTRLLVL.

This CDR3 is CASSRRVGITEAFF. The CDR3 DNA follows: TGTGCCAGCAGCCGGCGGGTCGGCATCACTGAAGCTTTCTTT. This chain connects TRBV14 to TRBJ1-1; the D is unclear. Germline V gene lookup returns CDR1 SGHDN and CDR2 FVKESK. Between the trimmed V and J ends, which lost 4 bases and 4 bases, there was a span of 13 bases. CDR3 length: 14 residues.

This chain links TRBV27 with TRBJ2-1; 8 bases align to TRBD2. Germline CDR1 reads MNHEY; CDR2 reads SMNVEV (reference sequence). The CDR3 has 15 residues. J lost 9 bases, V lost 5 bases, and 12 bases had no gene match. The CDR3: CASSPGLAGGGEQFF. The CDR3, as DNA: TGTGCCAGCAGTCCCGGACTAGCCGGCGGAGGTGAGCAGTTCTTC.

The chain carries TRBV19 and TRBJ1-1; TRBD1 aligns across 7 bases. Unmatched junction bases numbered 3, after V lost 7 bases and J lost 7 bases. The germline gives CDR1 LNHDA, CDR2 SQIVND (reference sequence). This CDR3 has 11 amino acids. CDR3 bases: TGTGCCAGTACCCGGACAGGTGAAGCTTTCTTT. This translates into CASTRTGEAFF. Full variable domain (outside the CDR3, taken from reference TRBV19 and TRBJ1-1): DGGITQSPKYLFRKEGQNVTLSCEQNLNHDAMYWYRQDPGQGLRLIYYSQIVNDFQKGDIAEGYSVSREKKESFPLTVTSAQKNPTAFYLCASTRTGEAFFGQGTRLTVV.

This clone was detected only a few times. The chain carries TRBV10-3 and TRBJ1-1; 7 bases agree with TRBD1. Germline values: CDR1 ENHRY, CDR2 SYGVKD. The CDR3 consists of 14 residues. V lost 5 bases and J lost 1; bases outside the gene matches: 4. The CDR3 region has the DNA TGTGCCATCAGTAAGGACAGGTCGAACACTGAAGCTTTCTTT. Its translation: CAISKDRSNTEAFF.